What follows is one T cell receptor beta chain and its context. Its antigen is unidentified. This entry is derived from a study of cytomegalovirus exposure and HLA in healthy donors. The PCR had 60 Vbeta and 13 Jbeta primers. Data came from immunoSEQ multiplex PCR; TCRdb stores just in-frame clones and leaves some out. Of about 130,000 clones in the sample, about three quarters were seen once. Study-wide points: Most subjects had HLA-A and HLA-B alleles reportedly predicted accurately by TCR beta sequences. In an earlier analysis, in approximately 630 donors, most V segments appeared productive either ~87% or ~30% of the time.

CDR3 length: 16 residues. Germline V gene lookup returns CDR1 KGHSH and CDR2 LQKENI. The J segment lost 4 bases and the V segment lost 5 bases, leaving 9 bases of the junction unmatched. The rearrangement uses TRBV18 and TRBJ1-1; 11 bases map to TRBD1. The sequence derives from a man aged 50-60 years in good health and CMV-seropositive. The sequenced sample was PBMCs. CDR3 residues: CASSLGQGASGTEAFF. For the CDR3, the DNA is TGTGCCAGCTCATTAGGACAGGGGGCAAGTGGCACTGAAGCTTTCTTT.